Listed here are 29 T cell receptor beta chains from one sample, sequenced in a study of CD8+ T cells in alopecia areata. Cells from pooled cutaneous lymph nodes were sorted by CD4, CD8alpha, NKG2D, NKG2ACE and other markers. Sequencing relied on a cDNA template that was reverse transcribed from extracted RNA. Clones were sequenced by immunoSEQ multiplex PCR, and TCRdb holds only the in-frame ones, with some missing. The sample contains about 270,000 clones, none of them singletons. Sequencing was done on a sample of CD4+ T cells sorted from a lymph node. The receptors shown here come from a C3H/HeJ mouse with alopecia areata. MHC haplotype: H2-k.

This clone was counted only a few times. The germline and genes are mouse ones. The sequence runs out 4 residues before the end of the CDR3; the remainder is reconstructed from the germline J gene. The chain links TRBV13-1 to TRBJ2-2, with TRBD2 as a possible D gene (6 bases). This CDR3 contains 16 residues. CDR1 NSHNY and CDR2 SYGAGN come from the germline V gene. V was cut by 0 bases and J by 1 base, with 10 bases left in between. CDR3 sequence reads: CASSDASGGNTGQLYF. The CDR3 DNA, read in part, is TGTGCCAGCAGTGATGCTTCGGGGGGAAACACCGGG.

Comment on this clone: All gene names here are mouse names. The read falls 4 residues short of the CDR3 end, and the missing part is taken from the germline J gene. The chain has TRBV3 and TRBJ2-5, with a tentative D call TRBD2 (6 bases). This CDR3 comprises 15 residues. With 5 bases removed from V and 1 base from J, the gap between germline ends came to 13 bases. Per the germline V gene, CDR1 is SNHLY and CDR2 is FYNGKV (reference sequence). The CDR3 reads CASSPPRGDQDTQYF. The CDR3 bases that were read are TGTGCCAGCAGCCCGCCTCGGGGGGACCAAGAC.

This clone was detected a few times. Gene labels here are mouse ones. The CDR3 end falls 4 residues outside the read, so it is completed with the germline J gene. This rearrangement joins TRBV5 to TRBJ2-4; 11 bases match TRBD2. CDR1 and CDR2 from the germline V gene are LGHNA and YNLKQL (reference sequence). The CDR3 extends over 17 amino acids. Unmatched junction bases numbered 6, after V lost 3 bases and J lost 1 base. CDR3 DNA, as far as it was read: TGTGCCAGCAGCCAGCACTGGGGGGGCGGGGGTCAAAAC. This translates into CASSQHWGGGGQN. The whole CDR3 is CASSQHWGGGGQNTLYF.

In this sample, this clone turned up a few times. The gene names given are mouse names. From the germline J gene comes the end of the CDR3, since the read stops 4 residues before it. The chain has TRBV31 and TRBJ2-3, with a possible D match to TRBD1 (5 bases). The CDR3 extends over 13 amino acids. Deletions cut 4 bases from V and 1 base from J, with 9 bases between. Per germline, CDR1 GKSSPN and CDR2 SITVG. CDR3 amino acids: CAWKQVGAETLYF. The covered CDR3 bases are TGTGCCTGGAAACAGGTTGGTGCAGAA. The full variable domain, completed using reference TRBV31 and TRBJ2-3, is AQTIHQWPVAEIKAVGSPLSLGCTIKGKSSPNLYWYWQATGGTLQQLFYSITVGQVESVVQLNLSASRPKDDQFILSTEKLLLSHSGFYLCAWKQVGAETLYFGSGTRLTVL.

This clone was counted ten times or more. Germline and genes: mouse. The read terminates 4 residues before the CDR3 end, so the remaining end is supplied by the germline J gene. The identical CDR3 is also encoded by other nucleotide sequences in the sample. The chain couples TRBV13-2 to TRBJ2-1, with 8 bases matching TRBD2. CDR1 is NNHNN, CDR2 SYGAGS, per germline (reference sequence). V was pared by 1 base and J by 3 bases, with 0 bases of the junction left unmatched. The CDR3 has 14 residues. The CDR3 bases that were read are TGTGCCAGCGGTGATCTGGGGGGCTATGCT. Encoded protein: CASGDLGGYA. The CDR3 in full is CASGDLGGYAEQFF.

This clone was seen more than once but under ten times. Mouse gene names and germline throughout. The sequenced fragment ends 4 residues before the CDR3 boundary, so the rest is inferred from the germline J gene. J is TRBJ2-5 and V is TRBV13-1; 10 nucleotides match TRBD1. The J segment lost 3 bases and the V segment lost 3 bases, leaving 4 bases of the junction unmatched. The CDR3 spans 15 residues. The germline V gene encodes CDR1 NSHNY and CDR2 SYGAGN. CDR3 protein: CASSATDRGQDTQYF. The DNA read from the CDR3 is TGTGCCAGCAGTGCCACGGACAGGGGGCAAGAC.

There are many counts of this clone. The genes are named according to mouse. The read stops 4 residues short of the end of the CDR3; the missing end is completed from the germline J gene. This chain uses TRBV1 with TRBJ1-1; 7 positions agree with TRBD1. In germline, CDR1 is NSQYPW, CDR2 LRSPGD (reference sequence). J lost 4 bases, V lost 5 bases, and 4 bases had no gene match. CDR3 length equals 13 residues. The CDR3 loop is CTCSTGEGTEVFF. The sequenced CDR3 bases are TGCACCTGCAGTACAGGGGAGGGCACA.

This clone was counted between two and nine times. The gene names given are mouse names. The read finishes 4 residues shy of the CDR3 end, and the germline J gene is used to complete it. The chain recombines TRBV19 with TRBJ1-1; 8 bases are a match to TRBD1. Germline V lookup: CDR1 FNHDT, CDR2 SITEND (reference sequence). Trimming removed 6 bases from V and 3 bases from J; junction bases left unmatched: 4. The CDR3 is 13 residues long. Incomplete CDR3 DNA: TGTGCCAGCACAAACAGGGGGGACACA. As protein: CASTNRGDT. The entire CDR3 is CASTNRGDTEVFF.

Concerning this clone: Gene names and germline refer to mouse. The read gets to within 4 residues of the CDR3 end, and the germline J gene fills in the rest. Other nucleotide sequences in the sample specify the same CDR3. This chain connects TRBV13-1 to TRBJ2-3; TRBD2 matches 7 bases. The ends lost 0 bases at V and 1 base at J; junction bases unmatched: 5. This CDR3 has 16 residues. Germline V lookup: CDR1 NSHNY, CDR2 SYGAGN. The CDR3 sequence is CASSDAGGGGAETLYF. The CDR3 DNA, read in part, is TGTGCCAGCAGTGATGCGGGGGGGGGAGGTGCAGAA.

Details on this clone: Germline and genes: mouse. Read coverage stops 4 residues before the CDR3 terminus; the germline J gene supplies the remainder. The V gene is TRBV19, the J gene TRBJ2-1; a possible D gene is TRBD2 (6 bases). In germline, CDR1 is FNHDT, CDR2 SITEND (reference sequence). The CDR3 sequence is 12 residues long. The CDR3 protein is CASSTLGAEQFF. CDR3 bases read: TGTGCCAGCAGTACCCTGGGGGCT.

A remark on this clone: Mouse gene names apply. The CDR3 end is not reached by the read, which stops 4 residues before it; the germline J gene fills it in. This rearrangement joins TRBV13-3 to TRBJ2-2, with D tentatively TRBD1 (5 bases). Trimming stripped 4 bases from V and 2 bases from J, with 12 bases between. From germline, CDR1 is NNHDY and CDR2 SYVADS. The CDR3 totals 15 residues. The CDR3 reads CASSPQQVNTGQLYF. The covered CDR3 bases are TGTGCCAGCAGTCCCCAACAGGTTAACACCGGG.

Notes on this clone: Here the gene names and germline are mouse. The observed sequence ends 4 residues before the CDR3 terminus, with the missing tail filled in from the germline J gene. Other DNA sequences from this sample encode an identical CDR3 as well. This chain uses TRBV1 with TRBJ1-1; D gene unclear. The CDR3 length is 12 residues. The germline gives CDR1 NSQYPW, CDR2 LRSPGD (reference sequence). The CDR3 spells CTCSAGGEEVFF. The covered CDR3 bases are TGCACCTGCAGTGCAGGGGGAGAA.

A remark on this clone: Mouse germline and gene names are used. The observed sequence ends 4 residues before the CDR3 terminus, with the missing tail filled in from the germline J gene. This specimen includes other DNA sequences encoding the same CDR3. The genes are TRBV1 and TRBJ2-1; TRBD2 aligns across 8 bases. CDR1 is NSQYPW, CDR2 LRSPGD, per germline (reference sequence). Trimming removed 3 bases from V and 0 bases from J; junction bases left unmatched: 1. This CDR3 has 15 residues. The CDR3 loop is CTCSALGGNYAEQFF. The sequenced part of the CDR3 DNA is TGCACCTGCAGTGCTCTGGGGGGTAACTATGCT.

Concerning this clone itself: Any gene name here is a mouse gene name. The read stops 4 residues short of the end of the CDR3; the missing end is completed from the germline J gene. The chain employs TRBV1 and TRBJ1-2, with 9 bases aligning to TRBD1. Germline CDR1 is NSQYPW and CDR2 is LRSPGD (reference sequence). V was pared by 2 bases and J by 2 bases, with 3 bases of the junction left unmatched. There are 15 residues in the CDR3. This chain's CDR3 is CTCSAQTGGNSDYTF. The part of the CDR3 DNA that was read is TGCACCTGCAGTGCACAGACAGGGGGTAACTCC.

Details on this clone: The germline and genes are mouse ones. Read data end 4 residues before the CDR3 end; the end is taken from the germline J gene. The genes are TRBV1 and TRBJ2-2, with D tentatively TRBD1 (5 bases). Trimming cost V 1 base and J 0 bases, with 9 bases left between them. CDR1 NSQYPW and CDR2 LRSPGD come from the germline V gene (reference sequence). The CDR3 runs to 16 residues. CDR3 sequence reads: CTCSAARQTNTGQLYF. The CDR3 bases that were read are TGCACCTGCAGTGCAGCCCGACAGACAAACACCGGG.

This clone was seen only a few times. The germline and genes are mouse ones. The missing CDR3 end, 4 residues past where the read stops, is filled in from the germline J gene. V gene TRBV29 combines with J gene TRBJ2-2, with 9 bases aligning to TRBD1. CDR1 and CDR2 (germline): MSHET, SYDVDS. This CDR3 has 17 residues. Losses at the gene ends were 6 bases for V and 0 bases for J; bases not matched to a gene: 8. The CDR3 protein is CASSPIDRGTNTGQLYF. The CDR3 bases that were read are TGTGCTAGCAGCCCAATCGACAGGGGGACAAACACCGGG.

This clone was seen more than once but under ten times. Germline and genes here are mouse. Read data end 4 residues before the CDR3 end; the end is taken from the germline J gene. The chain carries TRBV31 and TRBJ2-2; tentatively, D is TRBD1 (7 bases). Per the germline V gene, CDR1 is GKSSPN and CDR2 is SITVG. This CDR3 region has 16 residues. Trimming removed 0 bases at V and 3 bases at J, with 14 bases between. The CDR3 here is CAWSLRGGADTGQLYF. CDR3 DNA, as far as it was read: TGTGCCTGGAGTCTAAGAGGGGGCGCGGACACCGGG.

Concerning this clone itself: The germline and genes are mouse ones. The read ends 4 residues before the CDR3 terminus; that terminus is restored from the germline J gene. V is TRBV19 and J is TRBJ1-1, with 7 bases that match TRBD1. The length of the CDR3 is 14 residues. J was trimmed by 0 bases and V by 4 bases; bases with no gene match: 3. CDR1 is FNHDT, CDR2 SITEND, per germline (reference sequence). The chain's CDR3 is CASSFGTANTEVFF. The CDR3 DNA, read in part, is TGTGCCAGCAGTTTCGGGACAGCAAACACA. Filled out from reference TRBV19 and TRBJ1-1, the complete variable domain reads GGIITQTPKFLIGQEGQKLTLKCQQNFNHDTMYWYRQDSGKGLRLIYYSITENDLQKGDLSEGYDASREKKSSFSLTVTSAQKNEMAVFLCASSFGTANTEVFFGKGTRLTVV.

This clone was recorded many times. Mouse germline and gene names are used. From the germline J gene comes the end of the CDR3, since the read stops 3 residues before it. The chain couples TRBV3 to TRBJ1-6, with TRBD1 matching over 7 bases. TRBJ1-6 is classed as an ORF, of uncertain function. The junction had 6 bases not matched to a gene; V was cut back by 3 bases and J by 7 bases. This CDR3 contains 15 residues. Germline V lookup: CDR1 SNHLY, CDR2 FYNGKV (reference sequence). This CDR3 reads CASSFDRDDNSPLYF. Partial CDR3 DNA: TGTGCCAGCAGCTTCGACAGGGACGACAATTCGCCC.

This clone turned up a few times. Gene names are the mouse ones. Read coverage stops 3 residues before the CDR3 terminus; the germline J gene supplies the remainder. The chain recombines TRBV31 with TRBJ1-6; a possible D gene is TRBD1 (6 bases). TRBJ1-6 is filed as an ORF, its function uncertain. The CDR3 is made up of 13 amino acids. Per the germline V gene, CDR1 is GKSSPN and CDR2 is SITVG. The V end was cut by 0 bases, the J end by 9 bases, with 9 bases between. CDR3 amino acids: CAWSLQGSSPLYF. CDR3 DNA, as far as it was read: TGTGCCTGGAGTCTACAGGGAAGTTCGCCC.

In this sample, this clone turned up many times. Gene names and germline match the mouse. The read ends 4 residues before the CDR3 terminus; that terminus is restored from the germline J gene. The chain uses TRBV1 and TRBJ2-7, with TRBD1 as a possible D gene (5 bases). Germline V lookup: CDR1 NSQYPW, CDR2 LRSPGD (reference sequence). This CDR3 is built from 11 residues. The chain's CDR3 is CTCSGTNEQYF. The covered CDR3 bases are TGCACCTGCAGTGGGACAAAT. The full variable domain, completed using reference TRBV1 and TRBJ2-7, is VTLLEQNPRWRLVPRGQAVNLRCILKNSQYPWMSWYQQDLQKQLQWLFTLRSPGDKEVKSLPGADYLATRVTDTELRLQVANMSQGRTLYCTCSGTNEQYFGPGTRLTVL.

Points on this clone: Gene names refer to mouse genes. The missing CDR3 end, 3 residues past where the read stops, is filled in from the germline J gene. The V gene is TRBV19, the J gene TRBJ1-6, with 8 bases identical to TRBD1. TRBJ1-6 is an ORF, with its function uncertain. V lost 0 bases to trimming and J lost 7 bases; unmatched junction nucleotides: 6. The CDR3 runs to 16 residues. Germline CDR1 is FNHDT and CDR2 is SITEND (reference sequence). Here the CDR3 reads CASSIATGDQNSPLYF. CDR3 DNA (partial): TGTGCCAGCAGTATAGCGACAGGGGATCAGAATTCGCCC.

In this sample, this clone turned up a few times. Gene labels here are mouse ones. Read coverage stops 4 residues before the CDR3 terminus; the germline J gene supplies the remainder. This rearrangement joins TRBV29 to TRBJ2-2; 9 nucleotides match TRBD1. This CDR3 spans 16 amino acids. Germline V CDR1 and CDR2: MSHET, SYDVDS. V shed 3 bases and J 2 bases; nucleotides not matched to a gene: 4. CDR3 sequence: CASSFHRGQNTGQLYF. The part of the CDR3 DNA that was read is TGTGCTAGCAGTTTTCACAGGGGGCAGAACACCGGG.

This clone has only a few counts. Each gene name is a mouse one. CDR3 protein: CASRPLDILYAEQFF. Partial CDR3 DNA: TGTGCCAGCAGGCCCCTCGACATCCTCTATGCT. This rearrangement joins TRBV13-3 to TRBJ2-1; D gene uncertain. The read ends 4 residues before the CDR3 terminus; that terminus is restored from the germline J gene. In germline, CDR1 is NNHDY, CDR2 SYVADS. V was shortened by 5 bases and J by 3 bases, with 15 bases between the two germline ends. The CDR3 consists of 15 residues.

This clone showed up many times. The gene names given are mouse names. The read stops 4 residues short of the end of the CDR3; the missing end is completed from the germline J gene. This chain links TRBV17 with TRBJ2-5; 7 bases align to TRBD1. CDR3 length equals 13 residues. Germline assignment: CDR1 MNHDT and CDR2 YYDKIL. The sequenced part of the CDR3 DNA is TGTGCTAGCAGTCGGGACAGTTACGAC. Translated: CASSRDSYD. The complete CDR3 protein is CASSRDSYDTQYF.

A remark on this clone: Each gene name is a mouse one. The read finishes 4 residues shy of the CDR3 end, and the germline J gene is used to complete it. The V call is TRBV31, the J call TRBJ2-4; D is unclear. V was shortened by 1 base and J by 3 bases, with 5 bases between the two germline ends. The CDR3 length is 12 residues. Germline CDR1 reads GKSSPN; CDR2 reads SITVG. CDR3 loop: CAWSPQQNTLYF. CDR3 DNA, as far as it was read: TGTGCCTGGAGTCCACAACAAAAC.

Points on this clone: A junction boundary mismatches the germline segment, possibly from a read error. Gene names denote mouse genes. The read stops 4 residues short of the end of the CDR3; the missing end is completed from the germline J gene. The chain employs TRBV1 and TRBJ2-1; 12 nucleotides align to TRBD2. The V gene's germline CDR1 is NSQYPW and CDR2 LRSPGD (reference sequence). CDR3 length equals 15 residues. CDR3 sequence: CTCRADWGGDAEQFF. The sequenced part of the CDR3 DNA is TGCACCTGCAGGGCAGACTGGGGGGGCGATGCT.

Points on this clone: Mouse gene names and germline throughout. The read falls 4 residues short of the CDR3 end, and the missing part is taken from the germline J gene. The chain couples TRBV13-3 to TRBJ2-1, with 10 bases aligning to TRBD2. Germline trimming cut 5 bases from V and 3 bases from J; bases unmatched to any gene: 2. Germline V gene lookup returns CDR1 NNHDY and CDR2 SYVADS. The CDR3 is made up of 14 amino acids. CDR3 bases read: TGTGCCAGCAGGGACTGGGGGCTCTATGCT. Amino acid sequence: CASRDWGLYA. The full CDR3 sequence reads CASRDWGLYAEQFF.

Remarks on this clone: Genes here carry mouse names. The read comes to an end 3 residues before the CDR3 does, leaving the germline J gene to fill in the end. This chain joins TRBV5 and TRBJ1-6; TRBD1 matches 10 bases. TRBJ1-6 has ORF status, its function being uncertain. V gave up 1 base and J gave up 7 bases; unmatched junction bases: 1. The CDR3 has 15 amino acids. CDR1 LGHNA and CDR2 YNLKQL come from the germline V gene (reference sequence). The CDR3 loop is CASSQVGQGNSPLYF. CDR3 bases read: TGTGCCAGCAGCCAAGTGGGACAGGGGAATTCGCCC.